These 25 T cell receptor beta chains were all obtained from the same sample, sequenced in a study of cytomegalovirus exposure and HLA in healthy donors. Primers included in the PCR were 60 Vbeta and 13 Jbeta primers. This table comes from immunoSEQ multiplex PCR, and its TCRdb copy is limited to in-frame clones, with some not included. The profile covers some 180,000 clones, with roughly 85% appearing a single time and about 4.6% taken by the ten largest. Material for sequencing was PBMCs. All receptors come from a woman between 25 and 40 years old in good health and CMV-seropositive.

This clone was seen a few times. The chain uses TRBV5-4 and TRBJ2-7, with D unresolved. The CDR3 runs to 15 residues. Between the trimmed V and J ends, which lost 0 bases and 2 bases, there was a span of 12 bases. In germline, CDR1 is SGHNT, CDR2 YYREEE (reference sequence). This chain's CDR3 is CASSLASQEAYEQYF. CDR3 bases: TGTGCCAGCAGCTTGGCGTCGCAGGAAGCCTACGAGCAGTACTTC. The entire variable domain, with the rest obtained from reference TRBV5-4 and TRBJ2-7, is as follows: ETGVTQSPTHLIKTRGQQVTLRCSSQSGHNTVSWYQQALGQGPQFIFQYYREEENGRGNFPPRFSGLQFPNYSSELNVNALELDDSALYLCASSLASQEAYEQYFGPGTRLTVT.

This sequence joins TRBV30 and TRBJ2-1; 9 nucleotides align to TRBD1. From germline, CDR1 is GTSNPN and CDR2 SVGIG (reference sequence). This CDR3 is 15 amino acids long. After removal of 5 bases from V and 2 bases from J, the junction contained 7 bases not matched to a gene. The CDR3 nucleotides are TGTGCCTGGGAATACAGGGGGCAAACCTACAATGAGCAGTTCTTC. Its protein is CAWEYRGQTYNEQFF.

The chain carries TRBV6-5 and TRBJ1-2; D is unclear. The CDR3 is made up of 13 amino acids. Germline CDR1 reads MNHEY; CDR2 reads SVGAGI. With 0 bases removed from V and 6 bases from J, the gap between germline ends came to 8 bases. CDR3 in DNA: TGTGCCAGCAGTTACTCTCCAAGAGATGGCTACACCTTC. Its translation: CASSYSPRDGYTF.

V usage is TRBV4-1 and J usage is TRBJ2-1, with D possibly matching TRBD1 (5 bases). Germline CDR1 is MGHRA and CDR2 is YSYEKL. Trimming shortened V by 4 bases and J by 9 bases, and 25 bases separated the two germline ends. The length of the CDR3 is 17 residues. CDR3 loop: CASSPSPSSAGISEQFF. Here the CDR3 DNA reads TGCGCCAGCAGCCCCAGCCCATCGTCGGCAGGGATAAGTGAGCAGTTCTTC.

This rearrangement joins TRBV11-3 to TRBJ2-1; 10 bases map to TRBD2. The ends lost 3 bases at V and 7 bases at J; junction bases unmatched: 6. This CDR3 region has 15 residues. In germline, CDR1 is SGHNT, CDR2 YENEEA. In nucleotides, the CDR3 is TGTGCCAGCAGCTTTTTAGCGGGAGGAAGGAATGAGCAGTTCTTC. The encoded protein is CASSFLAGGRNEQFF. The full variable domain, with the rest looked up from reference TRBV11-3 and TRBJ2-1, is EAGVVQSPRYKIIEKKQPVAFWCNPISGHNTLYWYLQNLGQGPELLIRYENEEAVDDSQLPKDRFSAERLKGVDSTLKIQPAELGDSAVYLCASSFLAGGRNEQFFGPGTRLTVL.

V usage is TRBV4-3 and J usage is TRBJ1-3; D may be TRBD1 (5 bases). From germline, CDR1 is LGHNA and CDR2 YSLEER. This CDR3 is built from 16 residues. V was cut by 0 bases and J by 1 base, with 10 bases left in between. The CDR3 here is CASSQDQGSSGNTIYF. CDR3 coding DNA: TGCGCCAGCAGCCAAGATCAGGGATCATCTGGAAACACCATATATTTT.

The chain employs TRBV10-2 and TRBJ1-5; the D gene is possibly TRBD1 (5 bases). CDR1 WSHSY and CDR2 SAAADI come from the germline V gene. V was pared by 6 bases and J by 7 bases, with 16 bases between. The CDR3 totals 14 residues. This CDR3 is CASSPGQRNQPQHF. In DNA, the CDR3 is TGCGCCAGCAGCCCTGGACAAAGGAACCAGCCCCAGCATTTT.

The chain has TRBV5-4 and TRBJ2-2; 11 bases agree with TRBD2. CDR1 SGHNT and CDR2 YYREEE come from the germline V gene (reference sequence). The CDR3 spans 17 residues. The ends lost 0 bases at V and 6 bases at J; junction bases unmatched: 7. The CDR3 nucleotides read TGTGCCAGCAGCTTGGATAGCGGGAGGGCCTTTGCCGGGGAGCTGTTTTTT. Its protein is CASSLDSGRAFAGELFF.

This rearrangement joins TRBV29-1 to TRBJ2-7; a possible D gene is TRBD2 (5 bases). The CDR3 covers 12 residues. Germline V gives CDR1 SQVTM, CDR2 ANQGSEA. The ends were cut back, 7 bases at V and 0 bases at J, with 10 bases in the middle. CDR3 bases: TGCAGCGCTGGGGAGAGCTCCTACGAGCAGTACTTC. Its protein product is CSAGESSYEQYF.

The V call is TRBV10-2, the J call TRBJ2-2; 7 bases agree with TRBD2. Trimming at V came to 1 base and at J to 6 bases, leaving 8 bases not matched to a gene. The V gene's germline CDR1 is WSHSY and CDR2 SAAADI. CDR3 length equals 16 residues. The CDR3 loop is CASSEFAGVLAGELFF. For the CDR3, the DNA is TGCGCCAGCAGTGAGTTTGCGGGAGTGCTGGCCGGGGAGCTGTTTTTT.

The V gene is TRBV11-3, the J gene TRBJ2-1; 7 bases map to TRBD1. Germline V gene lookup returns CDR1 SGHNT and CDR2 YENEEA. The length of the CDR3 is 15 residues. The V segment lost 4 bases and the J segment 4 bases; nucleotides outside the gene matches: 7. CDR3: CASSSVQGLYNEQFF. DNA of the CDR3: TGTGCCAGCAGCTCTGTACAGGGGTTATACAATGAGCAGTTCTTC.

V and J are TRBV19 and TRBJ2-3; no clear D gene. The CDR3 totals 13 residues. V was shortened by 5 bases and J by 4 bases, with 10 bases between the two germline ends. Per germline, CDR1 LNHDA and CDR2 SQIVND (reference sequence). The CDR3 DNA reads as TGTGCCAGTAGTCCCAACCAGGCAGATACGCAGTATTTT. Protein sequence: CASSPNQADTQYF.

Only one count was recorded for this clone. The chain uses TRBV6-5 and TRBJ2-7; TRBD2 might be the D (6 bases). The CDR3 covers 15 residues. V lost 5 bases to trimming and J lost 3 bases, with 17 bases between them. Germline V CDR1 and CDR2: MNHEY, SVGAGI. The CDR3 DNA reads as TGTGCCAGCAGTCTACTTCCGGGAGTAGGCTACGAGCAGTACTTC. Its protein is CASSLLPGVGYEQYF.

The count of this clone is one. This rearrangement joins TRBV4-3 to TRBJ2-7, with TRBD1 identical over 8 bases. Unmatched junction bases numbered 6, after V lost 4 bases and J lost 4 bases. This CDR3 region has 14 residues. Germline CDR1 LGHNA, CDR2 YSLEER. CDR3 protein: CASSRDRYTYEQYF. CDR3 coding DNA: TGCGCCAGCAGCCGGGACAGGTATACGTACGAGCAGTACTTC.

The chain couples TRBV5-5 to TRBJ2-5; D might be TRBD1 (5 bases). Germline-derived CDR1 and CDR2 are SGHKS and YYEKEE (reference sequence). This CDR3 spans 13 amino acids. Trimming took off 4 bases at V and 5 bases at J, with 12 bases between the two ends. This CDR3 reads CASSMQGGETQYF. CDR3 bases: TGTGCCAGCAGCATGCAGGGTGGGGAGACCCAGTACTTC. Supplemented by reference TRBV5-5 and TRBJ2-5, the full variable domain reads DAGVTQSPTHLIKTRGQQVTLRCSPISGHKSVSWYQQVLGQGPQFIFQYYEKEERGRGNFPDRFSARQFPNYSSELNVNALLLGDSALYLCASSMQGGETQYFGPGTRLLVL.

The V call is TRBV14, the J call TRBJ2-3; TRBD2 aligns across 9 bases. Trimming removed 2 bases from V and 0 bases from J; junction bases left unmatched: 3. From germline, CDR1 is SGHDN and CDR2 FVKESK. The CDR3 loop spans 16 amino acids. The CDR3 loop is CASSQLAGHSTDTQYF. Here the CDR3 DNA reads TGTGCCAGCAGCCAACTAGCGGGGCATAGCACAGATACGCAGTATTTT.

This chain uses TRBV18 with TRBJ2-1, with TRBD2 matching over 14 bases. Germline V gene sequence: CDR1 KGHSH, CDR2 LQKENI. CDR3 length: 15 amino acids. V shed 3 bases, J shed 7 bases, and the junction held 2 bases outside the gene matches. This CDR3 reads CASSPGTSGRNEQFF. The CDR3 DNA reads as TGTGCCAGCTCACCCGGGACTAGCGGGAGAAATGAGCAGTTCTTC.

The chain couples TRBV7-9 to TRBJ1-5; TRBD1 is a possible D gene (5 bases). Germline CDR1 reads SEHNR; CDR2 reads FQNEAQ (reference sequence). V lost 4 bases, J lost 3 bases, and 13 bases lay in between. This CDR3 has 15 residues. CDR3 bases: TGTGCCAGCAGCTCGATAGGGGCCCCCAATCAGCCCCAGCATTTT. Protein: CASSSIGAPNQPQHF.

The chain carries TRBV10-3 and TRBJ2-7; 10 positions agree with TRBD1. CDR1 is ENHRY and CDR2 is SYGVKD in the germline V gene. The CDR3 consists of 15 residues. The V gene end was trimmed by 5 bases and the J gene end by 1 base; junction bases not matched to a gene: 5. This CDR3 reads CAISFPGQGSYEQYF. CDR3 nucleotides: TGTGCCATCAGTTTCCCGGGACAGGGGTCCTACGAGCAGTACTTC.

The V gene is TRBV6-5, the J gene TRBJ2-7; possible D gene TRBD1, 5 bases. Between the trimmed V and J ends, which lost 3 bases and 0 bases, there was a span of 9 bases. This CDR3 has 14 residues. Germline V gene sequence: CDR1 MNHEY, CDR2 SVGAGI. The CDR3 coding sequence is TGTGCCAGCAGTTATACAGGAACCTCCTACGAGCAGTACTTC. Encoded protein: CASSYTGTSYEQYF.

This clone has just a few counts. V gene TRBV5-1 combines with J gene TRBJ2-3; 15 bases are shared with TRBD2. Germline V gene data show CDR1 as SGHRS and CDR2 as YFSETQ. The CDR3 extends over 18 amino acids. V lost 4 bases to trimming and J lost 1 base; unmatched junction nucleotides: 7. CDR3 nucleotide sequence: TGCGCCAGCAGCCGCGGACTAGCGGGAGGGCCCGGCACAGATACGCAGTATTTT. The encoded protein is CASSRGLAGGPGTDTQYF.

The CDR3 loop reads CASSQAYRTGGGISYTF. CDR3 DNA: TGCGCCAGCAGCCAAGCTTACCGGACAGGGGGAGGTATAAGCTACACCTTC. This chain connects TRBV4-3 to TRBJ1-2; 10 bases are a match to TRBD1. CDR1 is LGHNA, CDR2 YSLEER, per germline. Trimming removed 1 base from V and 9 bases from J; junction bases left unmatched: 14. This CDR3 is 17 amino acids long.

The chain uses TRBV6-5 and TRBJ2-7; 9 nucleotides match TRBD2. Germline V gene lookup returns CDR1 MNHEY and CDR2 SVGAGI. Trimming removed 8 bases from V and 7 bases from J; junction bases left unmatched: 12. The CDR3 has 14 residues. In nucleotides, the CDR3 is TGTGCCAGCCAACTCGGCGGGGGGGCCCATGAGCAGTACTTC. It codes for CASQLGGGAHEQYF.

CDR3: CASSKIGTSGYNEQFF. CDR3 nucleotide sequence: TGTGCCAGCTCCAAGATTGGGACTAGCGGTTACAATGAGCAGTTCTTC. The genes are TRBV7-6 and TRBJ2-1; TRBD2 matches 11 bases. V lost 8 bases to trimming and J lost 4 bases; unmatched junction nucleotides: 10. The germline V gene has CDR1 SGHVS and CDR2 FNYEAQ. The CDR3 length is 16 residues. Using reference TRBV7-6 and TRBJ2-1 for the parts outside the CDR3, the full variable domain is GAGVSQSPRYKVTKRGQDVALRCDPISGHVSLYWYRQALGQGPEFLTYFNYEAQQDKSGLPNDRFSAERPEGSISTLTIQRTEQRDSAMYRCASSKIGTSGYNEQFFGPGTRLTVL.

The rearrangement uses TRBV6-1 and TRBJ1-5; D uncertain. Germline V gene data show CDR1 as MNHNS and CDR2 as SASEGT. Trimming shortened V by 3 bases and J by 0 bases, and 6 bases separated the two germline ends. This CDR3 is built from 14 residues. The DNA for the CDR3 is TGTGCCAGCAGTGACTCGTATAGCAATCAGCCCCAGCATTTT. It is translated as CASSDSYSNQPQHF.